The next 14 T cell receptor beta chains were all read from a single sample in a study of T cell responses to AZD1222 COVID-19 vaccine. Sequencing used immunoSEQ multiplex PCR; TCRdb keeps in-frame clones, though not all of them. The table has 150,000 to 200,000 clones, about 91% seen once; the top ten hold 1% to 1.5%. Sequenced here: peripheral blood, sampled 28 days after the second AZD1222 dose. The receptors shown here come from an adult who received the AZD1222 COVID-19 vaccine.

The V and J genes are TRBV28 and TRBJ1-2; D gene ambiguous. The CDR3 loop spans 16 amino acids. The germline V gene encodes CDR1 MDHEN and CDR2 SYDVKM. The V end lost 5 bases, the J end lost 3 bases, and 19 bases lay between the germline ends. In nucleotides, the CDR3 is TGTGCCAGCAGTCCCTACACTAACAATCGGGACTATGGCTACACCTTC. Its protein is CASSPYTNNRDYGYTF.

The chain combines TRBV5-1 with TRBJ2-7, with 12 nucleotides matching TRBD2. Germline V CDR1 and CDR2: SGHRS, YFSETQ. The junction had 5 bases not matched to a gene; V was cut back by 4 bases and J by 3 bases. The CDR3 runs to 15 residues. The chain's CDR3 is CASSLRTSGNYEQYF. In nucleotides, the CDR3 is TGCGCCAGCAGCCTAAGGACTAGCGGGAACTACGAGCAGTACTTC. Variable domain in full (rest from reference TRBV5-1 and TRBJ2-7): KAGVTQTPRYLIKTRGQQVTLSCSPISGHRSVSWYQQTPGQGLQFLFEYFSETQRNKGNFPGRFSGRQFSNSRSEMNVSTLELGDSALYLCASSLRTSGNYEQYFGPGTRLTVT.

The genes are TRBV12-3 or TRBV12-4 and TRBJ1-5, with no clear D. The V end lost 3 bases, the J end lost 5 bases, and 8 bases lay between the germline ends. The CDR3 contains 13 residues. The CDR3 DNA reads TGTGCCAGCAGTTTGGGATCGTATCAGCCCCAGCATTTT. Protein: CASSLGSYQPQHF.

The V and J genes are TRBV19 and TRBJ2-7, with D perhaps TRBD1 (6 bases). Trimming shortened V by 6 bases and J by 0 bases, and 24 bases separated the two germline ends. The germline V gene encodes CDR1 LNHDA and CDR2 SQIVND (reference sequence). The CDR3 is 18 residues long. The CDR3 bases are TGTGCCAGTAGCGCCCAGACAGGCTGGGGAAGGGGCTCCTACGAGCAGTACTTC. Translation: CASSAQTGWGRGSYEQYF.

This sequence joins TRBV30 and TRBJ2-7; possible D gene TRBD2, 6 bases. The CDR3 spans 15 residues. CDR1 and CDR2 from the germline V gene are GTSNPN and SVGIG (reference sequence). The ends were cut back, 3 bases at V and 0 bases at J, with 15 bases in the middle. In DNA form, the CDR3 reads TGTGCCTGGAGCTCCCTGGGACTTCCCTCCTACGAGCAGTACTTC. This sequence encodes CAWSSLGLPSYEQYF. The complete variable domain, with remaining parts taken from reference TRBV30 and TRBJ2-7, reads SQTIHQWPATLVQPVGSPLSLECTVEGTSNPNLYWYRQAAGRGLQLLFYSVGIGQISSEVPQNLSASRPQDRQFILSSKKLLLSDSGFYLCAWSSLGLPSYEQYFGPGTRLTVT.

CDR3 in DNA: TGTGCCAGCAGTTCTGTGCTGGGGGGCAATGATGAAAAACTGTTTTTT. Translating gives CASSSVLGGNDEKLFF. The chain is built from TRBV28 and TRBJ1-4, with D possibly TRBD1 on 6 matching bases. This CDR3 is built from 16 residues. The V end lost 4 bases, the J end lost 6 bases, and 18 bases lay between the germline ends. Per germline, CDR1 MDHEN and CDR2 SYDVKM.

The chain joins TRBV11-3 to TRBJ2-2; D may be TRBD1 (6 bases). Germline CDR1 SGHNT, CDR2 YENEEA. The CDR3 runs to 15 residues. V was shortened by 4 bases and J by 4 bases, with 13 bases between the two germline ends. CDR3 protein: CASSSQGGTTGELFF. CDR3 nucleotides: TGTGCCAGCAGCTCACAGGGTGGTACCACCGGGGAGCTGTTTTTT.

This clone was seen a single time. The chain couples TRBV28 to TRBJ1-1; unclear D gene. This CDR3 has 14 amino acids. The germline V gene has CDR1 MDHEN and CDR2 SYDVKM. V shed 3 bases and J shed 1 base, with 9 bases lying between them. The CDR3: CASSLGSGNTEAFF. The CDR3 DNA reads as TGTGCCAGCAGTTTGGGGAGCGGGAACACTGAAGCTTTCTTT.

The table lists this clone with a count of one. The chain joins TRBV10-3 to TRBJ1-1; D unclear. Germline CDR1 and CDR2: ENHRY and SYGVKD. V was pared by 0 bases and J by 0 bases, with 5 bases between. CDR3 length: 14 amino acids. The CDR3 sequence is CAISESSVNTEAFF. The CDR3 DNA reads TGTGCCATCAGTGAGTCGTCTGTGAACACTGAAGCTTTCTTT.

This sequence joins TRBV15 and TRBJ1-5, with 7 nucleotides matching TRBD1. The V and J ends lost 5 bases and 5 bases, in that order; junction bases with no gene match: 9. This CDR3 has 15 residues. Germline V CDR1 and CDR2: LNHNV, YYDKDF (reference sequence). The CDR3 bases are TGTGCCACCAGCTCGGGACAGTCATATTATCAGCCCCAGCATTTT. Amino acid sequence: CATSSGQSYYQPQHF. The full variable domain, in which reference TRBV15 and TRBJ1-5 provide the parts outside the CDR3, is DAMVIQNPRYQVTQFGKPVTLSCSQTLNHNVMYWYQQKSSQAPKLLFHYYDKDFNNEADTPDNFQSRRPNTSFCFLDIRSPGLGDTAMYLCATSSGQSYYQPQHFGDGTRLSIL.

This clone is a singleton in its sample. This chain connects TRBV19 to TRBJ1-1; no reliable D call. This CDR3 is built from 13 residues. Germline V gene lookup returns CDR1 LNHDA and CDR2 SQIVND (reference sequence). The V gene lost 3 bases and the J gene lost 0 bases, with 5 bases spanning the gap. CDR3 protein: CASSMDLNTEAFF. The CDR3 coding sequence is TGTGCCAGTAGTATGGACCTGAACACTGAAGCTTTCTTT.

The genes are TRBV4-2 and TRBJ1-4; TRBD1 might be the D (6 bases). The V end lost 0 bases, the J end lost 7 bases, and 15 bases lay between the germline ends. Germline V gives CDR1 LGHNA, CDR2 YNFKEQ. The CDR3 sequence is 16 residues long. The CDR3 DNA sequence: TGTGCCAGCAGCCAAGAAAGGGGGTCAGGGGTTGAAAAACTGTTTTTT. This gives the protein CASSQERGSGVEKLFF.

The chain couples TRBV19 to TRBJ2-1; 11 bases match TRBD2. J gave up 4 bases and V 7 bases, and 9 bases lay outside the gene matches. This CDR3 contains 16 residues. Germline assignment: CDR1 LNHDA and CDR2 SQIVND (reference sequence). This CDR3 reads CASTLDTSGGYNEQFF. The CDR3 DNA follows: TGTGCCAGTACCCTCGACACTAGCGGGGGATACAATGAGCAGTTCTTC.

V is TRBV5-6 and J is TRBJ2-7; perhaps TRBD1 as D (6 bases). Germline V gene data show CDR1 as SGHDT and CDR2 as YYEEEE. This CDR3 is 15 amino acids long. V was cut by 2 bases and J by 6 bases, with 18 bases left in between. The CDR3 DNA sequence: TGTGCCAGCAGCTTTACCAGGGGCCTCTTAAGCGAGCAGTACTTC. It encodes CASSFTRGLLSEQYF.